These 7 T cell receptor beta chains share one sample of origin, sequenced in a study of T cell responses to AZD1222 COVID-19 vaccine. TCRdb's table, derived via immunoSEQ multiplex PCR, lists solely in-frame clones and lacks some. The sample lists more than 150,000 clones; 85% to 90% were seen once. Specimen: peripheral blood, collected on day 0 of AZD1222 vaccination. The receptors stem from an adult in good health.

This rearrangement joins TRBV4-1 to TRBJ1-2; D call uncertain. CDR1 is MGHRA, CDR2 YSYEKL, per germline. Trimming took off 3 bases at V and 3 bases at J, with 8 bases between the two ends. This CDR3 contains 13 residues. The CDR3 reads CASSHTPYYGYTF. The CDR3 DNA sequence: TGCGCCAGCAGCCATACACCCTACTATGGCTACACCTTC.

The chain couples TRBV5-5 to TRBJ1-2, with TRBD1 identical over 8 bases. Trimming removed 0 bases from V and 8 bases from J; junction bases left unmatched: 6. The CDR3 consists of 14 residues. Germline assignment: CDR1 SGHKS and CDR2 YYEKEE (reference sequence). The CDR3: CASSLGTGFFGYTF. Here the CDR3 DNA reads TGTGCCAGCAGCTTGGGGACAGGGTTTTTCGGCTACACCTTC.

This clone was seen only once. The CDR3 is CATGSTTLYEQYF. Written as DNA, the CDR3 is TGTGCCACCGGCAGCACTACTCTCTACGAGCAGTACTTC. This chain links TRBV28 with TRBJ2-7; no reliable D call. Germline-derived CDR1 and CDR2 are MDHEN and SYDVKM. The CDR3 is 13 residues long. V was shortened by 10 bases and J by 3 bases, with 16 bases between the two germline ends.

V is TRBV19 and J is TRBJ2-3, with D possibly matching TRBD2 (6 bases). The CDR3 consists of 15 residues. Germline V CDR1 and CDR2: LNHDA, SQIVND (reference sequence). The ends were cut back, 3 bases at V and 0 bases at J, with 10 bases in the middle. CDR3 sequence reads: CASSIVAESTDTQYF. DNA of the CDR3: TGTGCCAGTAGTATTGTAGCGGAGAGCACAGATACGCAGTATTTT.

This chain connects TRBV18 to TRBJ2-1, with a weak D call TRBD1 (5 bases). This CDR3 is built from 14 residues. Trimming left V 0 bases short and J 7 bases short, with 10 bases between. Per the germline V gene, CDR1 is KGHSH and CDR2 is LQKENI. The CDR3 nucleotides read TGTGCCAGCTCACCACCCGAAGGGGCGAATGAGCAGTTCTTC. Encoded protein: CASSPPEGANEQFF.

This chain uses TRBV6-5 with TRBJ1-5; D might be TRBD1 (5 bases). Between the trimmed V and J ends, which lost 6 bases and 3 bases, there was a span of 12 bases. The CDR3 is made up of 14 amino acids. From germline, CDR1 is MNHEY and CDR2 SVGAGI. For the CDR3, the DNA is TGTGCCAGCAGATACACGGGGCTCAATCAGCCCCAGCATTTT. Its translation is CASRYTGLNQPQHF.

The chain links TRBV4-3 to TRBJ2-6, with D possibly matching TRBD2 (6 bases). The CDR3 has 16 amino acids. Germline assignment: CDR1 LGHNA and CDR2 YSLEER. V lost 4 bases and J lost 1, with 11 bases in between. The CDR3 sequence is CASSPLLASGANVLTF. For the CDR3, the DNA is TGCGCCAGCAGCCCTTTACTAGCATCTGGGGCCAACGTCCTGACTTTC.